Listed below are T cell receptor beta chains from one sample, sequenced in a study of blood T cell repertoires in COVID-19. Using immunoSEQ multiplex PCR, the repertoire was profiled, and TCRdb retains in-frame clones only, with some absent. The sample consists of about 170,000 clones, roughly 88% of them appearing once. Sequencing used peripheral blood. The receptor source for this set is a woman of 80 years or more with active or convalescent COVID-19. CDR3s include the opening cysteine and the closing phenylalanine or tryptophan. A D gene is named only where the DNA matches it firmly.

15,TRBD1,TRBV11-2,CASRGQGSPGNTIYF
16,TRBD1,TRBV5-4,CASSPPEGQGLYEQFF
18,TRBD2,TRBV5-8,CASSNGAGGFSDPDTQYF
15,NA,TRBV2,CASSGGDFSGNTIYF
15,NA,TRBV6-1,CASSEPGLLTDTQYF
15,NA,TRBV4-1,CASTRVTGGDTEAFF
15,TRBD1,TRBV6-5,CASIYSQGSGEKLFF
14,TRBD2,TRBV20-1,CSASSRGGTDTQYF
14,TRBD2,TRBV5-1,CASARAGNTDTQYF
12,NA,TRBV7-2,CASSPFQETQYF
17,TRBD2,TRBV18,CASSLLQRGGQISIQYF
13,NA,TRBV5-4,CASSLELNTEAFF
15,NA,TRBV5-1,CASSLGGANGDTQYF
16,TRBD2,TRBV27,CASSQSRGGSYNEQFF
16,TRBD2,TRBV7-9,CASSHFGLASSYEQYF
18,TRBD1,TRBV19,CAGSIPPHDRGRGETQYF
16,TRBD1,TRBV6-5,CASSSYRDSNNSPLHF
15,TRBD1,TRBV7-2,CASSQRTGIYNEQFF
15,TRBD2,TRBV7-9,CASSSLGLAEETQYF
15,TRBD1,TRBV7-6,CASSLQAGGNTEAFF
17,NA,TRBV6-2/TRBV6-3,CASSYLKKGGAPYGYTF
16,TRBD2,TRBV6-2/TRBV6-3,CASSYRDYFFVETQYF
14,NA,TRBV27,CASSLYRGNSPLHF
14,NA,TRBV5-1,CASSLMAGTDTQYF
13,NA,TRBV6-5,CASRGASNQPQHF
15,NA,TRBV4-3,CASSQVASAGNTIYF
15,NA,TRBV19,CASSTIWRGGSPLHF
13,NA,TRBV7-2,CASSFRRGETQYF
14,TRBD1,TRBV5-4,CASSSAGGREKLFF
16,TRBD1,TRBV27,CASSLAGGLGNQPQHF
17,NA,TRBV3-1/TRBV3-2,CASSQEGLRVTNTEAFF
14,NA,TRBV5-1,CASSLRQGPGELFF